A single sample is the source of the 9 T cell receptor beta chains below, sequenced in a study of cytomegalovirus exposure and HLA in healthy donors. Researchers ran the PCR with 60 Vbeta and 13 Jbeta primers. Profiled with immunoSEQ multiplex PCR; TCRdb holds only in-frame clones, not every one. The sample records 120,000 or so clones, around 72% being singletons. Sequencing input: PBMCs. These receptors all stem from a middle-aged woman in good health and CMV-seropositive.

The chain recombines TRBV21-1 with TRBJ2-1; no check of the table's D call, TRBD1, against the DNA was made. TRBV21-1 is classified as a pseudogene. The CDR3 loop spans 15 amino acids. The CDR3 DNA reads as TGTGCCAGCAGCAGGGTGGGGGGACAGGGTGATGAGCAGTTCTTC. It is translated as CASSRVGGQGDEQFF.

The chain carries TRBV5-1 and TRBJ1-1; D remains unclear. CDR3 size: 13 residues. Trimming took off 7 bases at V and 0 bases at J, with 10 bases between the two ends. Germline V lookup: CDR1 SGHRS, CDR2 YFSETQ. The CDR3 region is CASGSGMNTEAFF. CDR3 nucleotide sequence: TGCGCCAGCGGATCCGGGATGAACACTGAAGCTTTCTTT.

The chain recombines TRBV5-1 with TRBJ1-4, with a possible D match to TRBD1 (6 bases). The CDR3 sequence is 16 residues long. Germline CDR1 is SGHRS and CDR2 is YFSETQ. V was shortened by 2 bases and J by 8 bases, with 19 bases between the two germline ends. The CDR3 here is CASSLFQGPGKEKLFF. The CDR3 nucleotides read TGCGCCAGCAGCTTATTCCAGGGGCCGGGGAAGGAAAAACTGTTTTTT.

The rearrangement joins TRBV18 to TRBJ2-7; possible D gene TRBD2, 5 bases. CDR3 length equals 15 residues. Germline values: CDR1 KGHSH, CDR2 LQKENI. V shed 3 bases and J shed 5 bases, with 17 bases lying between them. The CDR3 is CASSPLGVAPNEQYF. CDR3 nucleotide sequence: TGTGCCAGCTCACCTCTGGGAGTGGCCCCTAACGAGCAGTACTTC.

This clone was counted between two and nine times. The chain couples TRBV7-9 to TRBJ1-4, with 9 bases identical to TRBD1. V shed 11 bases, J shed 5 bases, and the junction held 6 bases outside the gene matches. This CDR3 region has 13 residues. Germline CDR1 SEHNR, CDR2 FQNEAQ (reference sequence). DNA of the CDR3: TGTGCCTGTGGGACAGGGCTCAATGAAAAACTGTTTTTT. Translating it yields CACGTGLNEKLFF.

In its sample, this clone was seen a few times. This chain links TRBV27 with TRBJ1-2; D might be TRBD1 (6 bases). V lost 5 bases to trimming and J lost 8 bases, with 15 bases between them. Germline V CDR1 and CDR2: MNHEY, SMNVEV (reference sequence). The CDR3 spans 13 residues. CDR3 in amino acids: CASSATGTTGYTF. The DNA of the CDR3 is TGTGCCAGCAGTGCAACAGGGACAACAGGCTACACCTTC.

This chain links TRBV11-2 with TRBJ2-7; 7 bases align to TRBD2. The CDR3 runs to 14 residues. The germline V gene has CDR1 SGHAT and CDR2 FQNNGV. Trimming cost V 1 base and J 7 bases; bases outside gene matches: 7. In DNA, the CDR3 is TGTGCCAGCAGCTTAGGGACTAGTTGGAGGGAGCAGTACTTC. The encoded protein is CASSLGTSWREQYF.

CDR3 sequence: CASSLRQRNYGYTF. In nucleotides, the CDR3 is TGTGCCAGCAGCTTGCGACAGAGAAACTATGGCTACACCTTC. The chain combines TRBV13 with TRBJ1-2; D may be TRBD1 (5 bases). This CDR3 has 14 residues. CDR1 and CDR2 from the germline V gene are PRHDT and FYEKMQ (reference sequence). V was cut by 3 bases and J by 2 bases, with 10 bases left in between.

The chain combines TRBV6-5 with TRBJ2-7; D may be TRBD2 (5 bases). V was clipped by 5 bases and J by 2 bases, with 16 bases between them. This CDR3 has 15 residues. Per the germline V gene, CDR1 is MNHEY and CDR2 is SVGAGI. The CDR3 nucleotides read TGTGCCAGCAGTCGGACTCATGGTAGGCCCTACGAGCAGTACTTC. The encoded protein is CASSRTHGRPYEQYF.